This entry describes one T cell receptor (beta chain). Its specificity is unknown. Of the isolated RNA, all was reverse transcribed, and so the sequenced material was expressed TCRB transcripts. TCRdb's copy holds only in-frame clones and misses some; the assay was immunoSEQ multiplex PCR. The repertoire consists of a few hundred thousand clones, with 9.6% occurring once and the leading ten covering roughly 0.54%. The entry originates in a study of beta chain features in type 1 diabetes. Overall study: Age, gender and cell yields were similar between patients and healthy donors. Whole-study findings and limits: The study found moderately but significantly shorter TCRB CDR3s in all four CD4+ subsets of Type 1 diabetes patients.

V shed 6 bases and J shed 2 bases, with 8 bases lying between them. From germline, CDR1 is SGHTA and CDR2 FQGNSA. There are 14 residues in the CDR3. The sequenced sample consisted of central memory CD4+ T cells from blood. The receptor's source is a man younger than 40 with type 1 diabetes. This chain joins TRBV7-2 and TRBJ2-6; tentative D call: TRBD2 (5 bases). DNA for the CDR3: TGTGCCAGCAGTCTCGGGGCTGGGGCCAACGTCCTGACTTTC. Protein: CASSLGAGANVLTF.